The 8 T cell receptor beta chains reported below all come from one sample, sequenced in a study of T cells in Graves' hyperthyroidism and ophthalmopathy. Amplification of TCR beta CDR3 regions used RNA as the template. When the TCR CDR3 underwent first-round RT-PCR, the HTBI primer set was used. Via MiXCR, TCRdb re-called the multiplex PCR reads, giving one row per CDR3 protein. The data contain under 250,000 distinct CDR3 sequences, approximately 25% of them singletons. The sample taken for sequencing was blood. The source is a woman aged 40 to 50 with Graves' ophthalmopathy.

V and J are TRBV3-1 and TRBJ2-2, with a possible D match to TRBD1 (5 bases). CDR3 size: 14 residues. Trimming cost V 6 bases and J 4 bases, with 12 bases left between them. Germline CDR1 and CDR2: LGHDT and YNNKEL (reference sequence). The CDR3 reads CASRYSGSTGELFF. In nucleotides, the CDR3 is TGTGCCAGCAGGTATTCAGGGTCCACCGGGGAGCTGTTTTTT.

There are a few counts of this clonotype. V is TRBV5-1 and J is TRBJ2-4; 8 bases align to TRBD1. The V segment lost 4 bases and the J segment 0 bases; nucleotides outside the gene matches: 15. The CDR3 is made up of 19 amino acids. Germline V gene data show CDR1 as SGHRS and CDR2 as YFSETQ. The CDR3 reads CASSPLEGTGALAKNIQYF. The DNA for the CDR3 is TGCGCCAGCAGCCCCCTAGAAGGGACAGGAGCTCTAGCCAAAAACATTCAGTACTTC.

This clonotype occurred many times. The chain combines TRBV28 with TRBJ2-7; 8 bases fit TRBD2. The V gene's germline CDR1 is MDHEN and CDR2 SYDVKM. The CDR3 runs to 15 residues. V lost 6 bases, J lost 2 bases, and 9 bases stayed unmatched. CDR3 region: CASRPRGSGTYEQYF. Here the CDR3 DNA reads TGTGCCAGCAGACCCCGGGGTAGCGGGACCTACGAGCAGTACTTC.

This clonotype was detected many times. A read error may explain this, as a much larger clone is one base away. V gene TRBV6-1 combines with J gene TRBJ1-2, with D possibly TRBD1 on 6 matching bases. The CDR3 runs to 14 residues. Germline V lookup: CDR1 MNHNS, CDR2 SASEGT. CDR3 residues: CASRSQGQSYGCTF. CDR3 sequence (DNA): TGTGCCAGCAGATCACAGGGACAATCCTATGGCTGCACCTTC.

In its sample, this clonotype was seen once. This chain links TRBV27 with TRBJ1-6; perhaps TRBD1 as D (6 bases). Germline V lookup: CDR1 MNHEY, CDR2 SMNVEV (reference sequence). V was shortened by 6 bases and J by 8 bases, with 14 bases between the two germline ends. This CDR3 has 14 residues. The CDR3 loop reads CASSLEGGDSPLHF. Here the CDR3 DNA reads TGTGCCAGCAGCCTAGAGGGGGGTGATTCACCCCTCCACTTT.

V is TRBV15 and J is TRBJ1-2; D remains ambiguous. Trimming took off 1 base at V and 4 bases at J, with 16 bases between the two ends. In germline, CDR1 is LNHNV, CDR2 YYDKDF (reference sequence). The CDR3 is 16 amino acids. CDR3 DNA: TGTGCCACCAGCAGAGTGTCGCCCTCTGCGATCTATGGCTACACCTTC. Translated, it gives CATSRVSPSAIYGYTF. The full variable domain, in which reference TRBV15 and TRBJ1-2 provide the parts outside the CDR3, is DAMVIQNPRYQVTQFGKPVTLSCSQTLNHNVMYWYQQKSSQAPKLLFHYYDKDFNNEADTPDNFQSRRPNTSFCFLDIRSPGLGDTAMYLCATSRVSPSAIYGYTFGSGTRLTVV.

This clonotype was seen repeatedly, ten times or more. The gene calls are TRBV7-9 and TRBJ2-7; D may be TRBD1 or TRBD2 (5 bases each). The CDR3 is 12 amino acids. The V and J ends lost 4 bases and 3 bases respectively, with 7 bases between them. Germline V CDR1 and CDR2: SEHNR, FQNEAQ (reference sequence). The chain's CDR3 is CASSWGNYEQYF. CDR3 DNA sequence: TGTGCCAGCAGCTGGGGGAACTACGAGCAGTACTTC.

This rearrangement joins TRBV5-5 to TRBJ1-2; D is perhaps TRBD1 (6 bases). This CDR3 spans 15 amino acids. Trimming left V 1 base short and J 0 bases short, with 10 bases between. Germline V gene data show CDR1 as SGHKS and CDR2 as YYEKEE (reference sequence). Written as DNA, the CDR3 is TGTGCCAGCAGCTTGAGGACAGTCTCTAACTATGGCTACACCTTC. It encodes CASSLRTVSNYGYTF.